The present T cell receptor (beta chain) was sequenced within a study of cytomegalovirus exposure and HLA in healthy donors. The donors were members of the validation cohort comprising about 120 subjects, separate from the approximately 630-subject first cohort. Study-wide results and caveats: Among TCR beta chains, those listed as cytomegalovirus-associated numbered fewer than 200. As confirmed in vitro, a few CMV-associated chains were specific for CMV antigens.

With regard to this clone: Its antigen remains unidentified.

Measured with immunoSEQ multiplex PCR; TCRdb has only the in-frame clones, and not every one. This sample has over 200,000 clones, with about 90% found just once. The clonotype comes from a woman under 40 in good health and CMV-seronegative. The material sequenced was PBMCs.

CDR3 bases: TGTGCCACCAGCAGAGATCGAGGGGTCAACGAGCAGTACTTC. It yields the protein CATSRDRGVNEQYF. J is TRBJ2-7 and V is TRBV15; possibly TRBD1 or TRBD2 for D (5 bases each). Between the trimmed V and J ends, which lost 0 bases and 5 bases, there was a span of 11 bases. CDR3 length: 14 residues. The germline V gene encodes CDR1 LNHNV and CDR2 YYDKDF (reference sequence).